The next 21 T cell receptor beta chains were all read from a single sample in a study of blood T cell repertoires in COVID-19. Sequenced by immunoSEQ multiplex PCR; TCRdb stores in-frame clones only, minus some. The sample carries about 95,000 clones, about nine tenths recorded once. Sequencing was carried out using peripheral blood. The source of these receptors is a man in his sixties with COVID-19, enrolled during active disease.

The gene calls are TRBV27 and TRBJ1-5; a weak D match, TRBD1 (5 bases). The CDR3 is 16 amino acids. The V end was cut by 3 bases, the J end by 9 bases, with 21 bases between. CDR1 and CDR2 (germline): MNHEY, SMNVEV (reference sequence). Written as DNA, the CDR3 is TGTGCCAGCAGTTTTACCCTGGACGGGGGATCGAGGCCCCAGCATTTT. Translated: CASSFTLDGGSRPQHF.

The chain joins TRBV30 to TRBJ1-1; weak D call: TRBD1 (5 bases). Germline-derived CDR1 and CDR2 are GTSNPN and SVGIG (reference sequence). Trimming took 2 bases from V and 6 from J, leaving 7 bases between them. CDR3 length: 11 amino acids. CDR3 amino acids: CAWSTRAEAFF. The CDR3 DNA follows: TGTGCCTGGAGTACCAGGGCTGAAGCTTTCTTT.

V is TRBV29-1 and J is TRBJ2-1; TRBD2 aligns across 10 bases. The length of the CDR3 is 20 residues. CDR1 and CDR2 (germline): SQVTM, ANQGSEA. Trimming took 0 bases from V and 2 from J; bases not matched to a gene: 16. The CDR3 DNA reads TGCAGCGTTGAAGACCCAGGGCTAGCGGGAGTAAGGGGGGCCTACAATGAGCAGTTCTTC. Protein sequence: CSVEDPGLAGVRGAYNEQFF.

This clone has only one observation. The chain uses TRBV10-3 and TRBJ2-5; tentative D call: TRBD2 (5 bases). Germline assignment: CDR1 ENHRY and CDR2 SYGVKD. Between the trimmed V and J ends, which lost 11 bases and 5 bases, there was a span of 9 bases. The CDR3 extends over 10 amino acids. CDR3 coding DNA: TGTGCCGCGGGTGGGGAGACCCAGTACTTC. The encoded protein is CAAGGETQYF.

This chain uses TRBV4-3 with TRBJ1-4, with a weak D call TRBD1 (5 bases). Trimming removed 0 bases at V and 9 bases at J, with 20 bases between. The CDR3 has 17 residues. The V gene's germline CDR1 is LGHNA and CDR2 YSLEER. The chain's CDR3 is CASSQDNGARVFQKLFF. The CDR3 nucleotides read TGCGCCAGCAGCCAAGATAATGGGGCCCGGGTCTTCCAAAAACTGTTTTTT.

The rearrangement links TRBV10-3 to TRBJ2-1, with no clear D. V was trimmed by 11 bases and J by 7 bases, leaving 15 bases between them. The CDR3 covers 12 residues. Germline V gene lookup returns CDR1 ENHRY and CDR2 SYGVKD. The CDR3 nucleotides are TGTGCCTCGTCAGACGGAGTGAATGAGCAGTTCTTC. This encodes CASSDGVNEQFF.

The gene calls are TRBV25-1 and TRBJ1-4; D gene unclear. The germline gives CDR1 MGHDK, CDR2 SYGVNS. V shed 5 bases and J shed 0 bases, with 10 bases lying between them. The CDR3 totals 15 residues. For the CDR3, the DNA is TGTGCCAGCAGTCAGAGGGAGGCAACTAATGAAAAACTGTTTTTT. It is translated as CASSQREATNEKLFF.

This chain joins TRBV11-3 and TRBJ2-5; D may be TRBD1 (6 bases). Per germline, CDR1 SGHNT and CDR2 YENEEA. The CDR3 runs 15 residues. Trimming shortened V by 0 bases and J by 0 bases, and 8 bases separated the two germline ends. CDR3 protein: CASSLDRTDQETQYF. The CDR3 region has the DNA TGTGCCAGCAGCTTAGATCGGACAGACCAAGAGACCCAGTACTTC.

V usage is TRBV7-2 and J usage is TRBJ2-1, with D perhaps matching TRBD2 (6 bases). CDR1 and CDR2 (germline): SGHTA, FQGNSA. This CDR3 is built from 16 residues. V was cut by 1 base and J by 3 bases, with 13 bases left in between. The DNA for the CDR3 is TGTGCCAGCAGCTTAGGGGGTAGCGGACGCTACAATGAGCAGTTCTTC. Residues: CASSLGGSGRYNEQFF.

The chain employs TRBV4-2 and TRBJ1-2; the match to TRBD1 covers 10 bases. In germline, CDR1 is LGHNA, CDR2 YNFKEQ. The J segment lost 8 bases and the V segment lost 0 bases, leaving 9 bases of the junction unmatched. This CDR3 has 16 amino acids. CDR3 coding DNA: TGTGCCAGCAGCCAAGAAGGTTTAGGGACAGGGGAGGGCTACACCTTC. Translation: CASSQEGLGTGEGYTF.

The chain couples TRBV4-2 to TRBJ2-5; TRBD2 might be the D (5 bases). Germline V gene sequence: CDR1 LGHNA, CDR2 YNFKEQ. The CDR3 loop spans 14 amino acids. Trimming stripped 1 base from V and 5 bases from J, with 11 bases between. The CDR3 sequence is CASSQVGGTETQYF. The CDR3 DNA sequence: TGTGCCAGCAGCCAAGTAGGAGGAACGGAGACCCAGTACTTC.

The rearrangement links TRBV6-4 to TRBJ2-3; tentative D call: TRBD1 (6 bases). The CDR3 covers 14 residues. V gave up 4 bases and J gave up 2 bases, with 10 bases separating them. Germline lookup yields CDR1 MRHNA and CDR2 SNTAGT. The CDR3, as DNA: TGTGCCAGCAGTGTGGACAGTAACACAGATACGCAGTATTTT. Residues: CASSVDSNTDTQYF.

This clone was detected only once. The chain is built from TRBV28 and TRBJ2-5; no definite D call. The CDR3 contains 15 residues. Trimming shortened V by 5 bases and J by 2 bases, and 15 bases separated the two germline ends. Germline CDR1 and CDR2: MDHEN and SYDVKM. In nucleotides, the CDR3 is TGTGCCAGCAGTCCCCGAGGAGAAGAACAAGAGACCCAGTACTTC. This encodes CASSPRGEEQETQYF.

V is TRBV18 and J is TRBJ2-1; D perhaps matches TRBD1 (6 bases). This CDR3 spans 17 amino acids. V was trimmed by 2 bases and J by 3 bases, leaving 17 bases between them. Germline V gene lookup returns CDR1 KGHSH and CDR2 LQKENI. Here the CDR3 DNA reads TGTGCCAGCTCACCAAGTGAATTACAGGGTTTCTACAATGAGCAGTTCTTC. Translated: CASSPSELQGFYNEQFF.

The V and J genes are TRBV9 and TRBJ2-2, with 9 bases fitting TRBD2. Germline loops: CDR1 SGDLS, CDR2 YYNGEE. V shed 3 bases, J shed 3 bases, and the junction held 9 bases outside the gene matches. The CDR3 loop spans 17 amino acids. CDR3: CASSGGSGRMHTGELFF. CDR3 sequence (DNA): TGTGCCAGCAGCGGGGGGAGCGGGAGGATGCACACCGGGGAGCTGTTTTTT.

V usage is TRBV5-4 and J usage is TRBJ2-2, with TRBD2 matching 10 bases. Germline trimming cut 3 bases from V and 1 base from J; bases unmatched to any gene: 3. CDR1 is SGHNT and CDR2 is YYREEE in the germline V gene (reference sequence). The CDR3 is made up of 16 amino acids. CDR3 DNA sequence: TGTGCCAGCAGCTCTAGGACTAGCGGGAACACCGGGGAGCTGTTTTTT. Its protein product is CASSSRTSGNTGELFF.

This clone showed up just a few times. V is TRBV5-4 and J is TRBJ2-7; tentative D call: TRBD2 (5 bases). In germline, CDR1 is SGHNT, CDR2 YYREEE (reference sequence). Trimming took off 4 bases at V and 5 bases at J, with 22 bases between the two ends. The CDR3 loop spans 16 amino acids. Here the CDR3 reads CASSPRGNRGPNEQYF. The CDR3 nucleotides are TGTGCCAGCAGCCCCCGAGGGAATCGCGGACCTAACGAGCAGTACTTC.

This chain connects TRBV4-2 to TRBJ1-4, with TRBD1 matching 10 bases. The CDR3 loop spans 15 amino acids. V shed 0 bases and J 8 bases; nucleotides not matched to a gene: 3. In germline, CDR1 is LGHNA, CDR2 YNFKEQ. The CDR3 sequence is CASSQDGTGEEKLFF. The CDR3 bases are TGTGCCAGCAGCCAAGATGGGACAGGGGAAGAAAAACTGTTTTTT.

The chain is built from TRBV20-1 and TRBJ1-4; D gene ambiguous. Germline V lookup: CDR1 DFQATT, CDR2 SNEGSKA (reference sequence). The CDR3 length is 11 residues. Trimming cost V 7 bases and J 7 bases, with 10 bases left between them. The CDR3 DNA is TGCAGTGGAGAGTCGAGTGAAAAACTGTTTTTT. Protein sequence: CSGESSEKLFF.

The chain combines TRBV7-9 with TRBJ1-4; tentative D call: TRBD1 (6 bases). Looked up from germline, CDR1 is SEHNR and CDR2 is FQNEAQ (reference sequence). V was cut by 5 bases and J by 8 bases, with 18 bases left in between. The CDR3 extends over 15 amino acids. CDR3 nucleotides: TGTGCCAGCAGCCCGGACAGTTACTTAGGGGAAAAACTGTTTTTT. Amino acid sequence: CASSPDSYLGEKLFF.

The count of this clone is one. The gene calls are TRBV3-1 (or the pseudogene TRBV3-2) and TRBJ1-2; no clear D. The CDR3 covers 15 residues. In germline, CDR1 is LGHDT, CDR2 YNNKEL (reference sequence). V gave up 4 bases and J gave up 2 bases, with 14 bases separating them. The CDR3 is CASSPNGNSNYGYTF. Here the CDR3 DNA reads TGTGCCAGCAGCCCCAACGGTAACAGCAACTATGGCTACACCTTC.